This T cell receptor (beta chain) was sequenced for a study of cytomegalovirus exposure and HLA in healthy donors. Turning to the study itself: Out of 150 million to 200 million T cells, an earlier analysis found about 100 million unique TCR beta sequences in total. Study-level findings and limits: In all likelihood, a cluster of highly shared sequence variants was a sequencing artifact. Most sequenced TCRs were rare (though some public TCRs occurred in many donors).

Primers for the PCR totalled 60 Vbeta and 13 Jbeta. The table came from immunoSEQ multiplex PCR; TCRdb's copy has only in-frame clones and leaves some out. The sample lists 100,000 to 150,000 clones, around four fifths occurring once. Remarks on this clone: Its antigen is still unknown.

The sequence was obtained from a man aged 25-45 years in good health and CMV-seronegative. Material: PBMCs.

The CDR3 loop is CTSSQDQLSGSVGGSPTGELFF. In DNA, the CDR3 is TGCACCAGCAGCCAAGATCAATTAAGTGGTTCTGTAGGCGGGTCACCCACCGGGGAGCTGTTTTTT. The J gene is TRBJ2-2, the V gene TRBV1; TRBD2, the table's D call, lacks a check against the DNA. TRBV1 counts as a pseudogene. This CDR3 region has 22 residues.